The clone carrying this TCR beta chain has a single count. Its matching antigen is unknown. CDR1 and CDR2 (germline): MNHNS, SASEGT. Trimming left V 4 bases short and J 9 bases short, with 6 bases between. This CDR3 spans 10 amino acids. Data came from immunoSEQ multiplex PCR; TCRdb stores just in-frame clones and leaves some out. The table includes 1,400,000 or so clones, less than 99% detected once. The record originates from a study of shared clonotypes between healthy human individuals. Study-wide points: As a rule, naive subsets had a larger estimated richness than memory subsets.

The chain combines TRBV6-1 with TRBJ1-2; D is undetermined. Sequencing was performed on naive CD4+ T cells sorted from blood. This sample's subset: CD45RA+ positively selected. This sequence was found in a man aged 30-40 years in good health. CDR3 DNA: TGTGCCAGCAGTGTAGAAAGCTACACCTTC. This sequence encodes CASSVESYTF.